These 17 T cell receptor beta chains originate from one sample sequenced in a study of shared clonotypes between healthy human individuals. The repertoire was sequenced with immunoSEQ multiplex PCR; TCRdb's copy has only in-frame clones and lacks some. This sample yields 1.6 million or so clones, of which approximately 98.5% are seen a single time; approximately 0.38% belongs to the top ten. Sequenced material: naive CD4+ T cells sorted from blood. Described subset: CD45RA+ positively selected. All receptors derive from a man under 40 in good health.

CDR3 nucleotide sequence: TGTGCCAGCAGTCAACCAGGGGGCCGGGACATTCAGTACTTC. Amino acids: CASSQPGGRDIQYF. The rearrangement uses TRBV6-5 and TRBJ2-4; 8 bases agree with TRBD1. The CDR3 spans 14 residues. With 5 bases clipped from V and 8 bases from J, the junction kept 8 bases outside the gene matches. CDR1 MNHEY and CDR2 SVGAGI come from the germline V gene.

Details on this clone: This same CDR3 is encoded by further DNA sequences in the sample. As DNA, the CDR3 is TGTGCCAGCAGCCGACTAGCGGGAGGCTACGAGCAGTACTTC. Protein product: CASSRLAGGYEQYF. V is TRBV11-2 and J is TRBJ2-7, with 13 bases that match TRBD2. The V gene's germline CDR1 is SGHAT and CDR2 FQNNGV. This CDR3 contains 14 residues. With 5 bases clipped from V and 3 bases from J, the junction kept 1 base outside the gene matches.

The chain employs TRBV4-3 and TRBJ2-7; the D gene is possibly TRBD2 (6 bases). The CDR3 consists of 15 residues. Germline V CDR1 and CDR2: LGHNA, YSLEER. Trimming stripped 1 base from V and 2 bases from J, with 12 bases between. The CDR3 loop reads CASSQGGGGTYEQYF. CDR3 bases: TGCGCCAGCAGCCAAGGCGGCGGAGGGACCTACGAGCAGTACTTC.

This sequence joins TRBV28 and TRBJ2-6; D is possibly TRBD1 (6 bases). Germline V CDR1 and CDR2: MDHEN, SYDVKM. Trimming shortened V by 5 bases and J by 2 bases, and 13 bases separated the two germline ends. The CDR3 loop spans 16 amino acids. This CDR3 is CASSPPAGAGANVLTF. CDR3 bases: TGTGCCAGCAGTCCCCCAGCAGGGGCTGGGGCCAACGTCCTGACTTTC.

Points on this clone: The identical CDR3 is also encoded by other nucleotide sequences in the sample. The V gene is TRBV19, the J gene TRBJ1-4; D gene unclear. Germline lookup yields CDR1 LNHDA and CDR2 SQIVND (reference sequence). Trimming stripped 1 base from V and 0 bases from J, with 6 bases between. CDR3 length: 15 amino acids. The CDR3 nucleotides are TGTGCCAGTAGTATAGGCGGTGCAACTAATGAAAAACTGTTTTTT. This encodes CASSIGGATNEKLFF.

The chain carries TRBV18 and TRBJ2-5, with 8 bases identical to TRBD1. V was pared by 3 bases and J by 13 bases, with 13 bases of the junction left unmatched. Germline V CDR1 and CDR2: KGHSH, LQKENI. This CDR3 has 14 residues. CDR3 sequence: CASSPNGTGPPWYF. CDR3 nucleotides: TGTGCCAGCTCACCGAATGGGACAGGCCCCCCGTGGTACTTC.

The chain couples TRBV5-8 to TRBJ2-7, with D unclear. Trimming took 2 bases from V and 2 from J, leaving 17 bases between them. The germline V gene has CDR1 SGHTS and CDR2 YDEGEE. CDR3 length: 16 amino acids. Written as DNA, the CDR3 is TGTGCCAGCAGCTTACATAGACTTCTCGTACCCTACGAGCAGTACTTC. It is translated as CASSLHRLLVPYEQYF.

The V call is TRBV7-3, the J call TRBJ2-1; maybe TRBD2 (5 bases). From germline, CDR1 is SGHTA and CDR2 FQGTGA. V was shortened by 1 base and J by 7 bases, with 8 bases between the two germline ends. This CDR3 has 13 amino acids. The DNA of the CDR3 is TGTGCCAGCAGCTTAATTCGAGGGAATGAGCAGTTCTTC. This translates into CASSLIRGNEQFF.

Here the CDR3 reads CASSSFSGVRGEQYF. Here the CDR3 DNA reads TGTGCCAGCAGTTCTTTTTCTGGAGTTCGGGGGGAGCAGTACTTC. This chain links TRBV5-5 with TRBJ2-7, with a weak D call TRBD2 (6 bases). The germline V and J ends were trimmed by 5 bases and 7 bases, with 22 bases remaining between them. This CDR3 contains 15 residues. Germline V lookup: CDR1 SGHKS, CDR2 YYEKEE (reference sequence).

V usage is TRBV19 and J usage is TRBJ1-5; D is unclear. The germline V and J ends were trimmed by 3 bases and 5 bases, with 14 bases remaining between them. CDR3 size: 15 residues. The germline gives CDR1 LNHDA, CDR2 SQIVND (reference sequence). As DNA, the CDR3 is TGTGCCAGTAGTATCGGGCCTGCCGGCGATCAGCCCCAGCATTTT. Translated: CASSIGPAGDQPQHF.

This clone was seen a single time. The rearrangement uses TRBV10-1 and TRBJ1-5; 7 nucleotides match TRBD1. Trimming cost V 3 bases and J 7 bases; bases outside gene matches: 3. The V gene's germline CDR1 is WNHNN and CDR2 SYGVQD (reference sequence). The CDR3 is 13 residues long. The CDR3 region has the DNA TGCGCCAGCAGTGAAGGGGGCCTCCAGCCCCAGCATTTT. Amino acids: CASSEGGLQPQHF.

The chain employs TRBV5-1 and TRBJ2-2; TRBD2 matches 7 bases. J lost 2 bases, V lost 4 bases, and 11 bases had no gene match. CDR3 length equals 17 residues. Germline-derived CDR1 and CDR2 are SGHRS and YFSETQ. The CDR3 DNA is TGCGCCAGCAGCATTTCCGCGAGCGGGGTAAACACCGGGGAGCTGTTTTTT. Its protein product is CASSISASGVNTGELFF.

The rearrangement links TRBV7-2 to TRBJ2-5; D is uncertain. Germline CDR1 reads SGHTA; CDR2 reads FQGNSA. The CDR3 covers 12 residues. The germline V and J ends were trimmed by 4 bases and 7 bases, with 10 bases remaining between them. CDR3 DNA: TGTGCCAGCAGCTCCTACGCCGGGACCCAGTACTTC. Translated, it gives CASSSYAGTQYF.

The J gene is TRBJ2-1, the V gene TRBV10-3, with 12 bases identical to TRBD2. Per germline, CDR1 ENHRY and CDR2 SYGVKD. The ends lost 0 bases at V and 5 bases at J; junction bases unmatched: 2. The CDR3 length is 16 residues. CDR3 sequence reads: CAISESLAGGDNEQFF. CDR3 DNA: TGTGCCATCAGTGAGTCTCTAGCGGGAGGGGACAATGAGCAGTTCTTC.

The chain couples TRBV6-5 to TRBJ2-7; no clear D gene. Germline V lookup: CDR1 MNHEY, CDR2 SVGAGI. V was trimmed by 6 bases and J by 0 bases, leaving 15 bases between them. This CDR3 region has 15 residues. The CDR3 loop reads CASRRTVDPSYEQYF. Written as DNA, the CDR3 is TGTGCCAGCAGGCGGACGGTGGACCCCTCCTACGAGCAGTACTTC.

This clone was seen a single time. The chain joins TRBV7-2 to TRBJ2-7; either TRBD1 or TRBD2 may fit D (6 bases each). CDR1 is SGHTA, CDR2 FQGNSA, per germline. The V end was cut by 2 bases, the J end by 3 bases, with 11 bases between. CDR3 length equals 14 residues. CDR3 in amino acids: CASSLRRGLYEQYF. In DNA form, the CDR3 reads TGTGCCAGCAGCTTACGACGGGGGCTCTACGAGCAGTACTTC. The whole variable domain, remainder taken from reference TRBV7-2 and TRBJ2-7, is GAGVSQSPSNKVTEKGKDVELRCDPISGHTALYWYRQSLGQGLEFLIYFQGNSAPDKSGLPSDRFSAERTGGSVSTLTIQRTQQEDSAVYLCASSLRRGLYEQYFGPGTRLTVT.

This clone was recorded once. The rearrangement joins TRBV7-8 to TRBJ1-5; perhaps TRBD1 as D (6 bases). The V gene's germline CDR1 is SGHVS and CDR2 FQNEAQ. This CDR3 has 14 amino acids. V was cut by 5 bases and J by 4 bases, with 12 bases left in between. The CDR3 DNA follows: TGTGCCAGCAGCCTTACAGGGACAAATCAGCCCCAGCATTTT. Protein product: CASSLTGTNQPQHF. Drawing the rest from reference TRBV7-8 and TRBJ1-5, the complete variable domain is GAGVSQSPRYKVAKRGQDVALRCDPISGHVSLFWYQQALGQGPEFLTYFQNEAQLDKSGLPSDRFFAERPEGSVSTLKIQRTQQEDSAVYLCASSLTGTNQPQHFGDGTRLSIL.